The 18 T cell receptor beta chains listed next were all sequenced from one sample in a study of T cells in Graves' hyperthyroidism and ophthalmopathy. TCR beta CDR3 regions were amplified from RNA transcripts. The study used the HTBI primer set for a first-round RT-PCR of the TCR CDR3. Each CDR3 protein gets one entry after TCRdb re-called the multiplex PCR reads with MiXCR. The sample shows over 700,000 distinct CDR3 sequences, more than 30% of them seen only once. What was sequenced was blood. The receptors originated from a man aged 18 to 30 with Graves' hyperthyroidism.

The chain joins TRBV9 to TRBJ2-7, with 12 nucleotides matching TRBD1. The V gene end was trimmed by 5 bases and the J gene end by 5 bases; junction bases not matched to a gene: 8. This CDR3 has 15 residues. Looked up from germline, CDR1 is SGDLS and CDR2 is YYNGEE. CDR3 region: CASSSPGQGAHEQYF. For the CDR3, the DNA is TGTGCCAGCAGTTCCCCGGGACAGGGGGCCCACGAGCAGTACTTC.

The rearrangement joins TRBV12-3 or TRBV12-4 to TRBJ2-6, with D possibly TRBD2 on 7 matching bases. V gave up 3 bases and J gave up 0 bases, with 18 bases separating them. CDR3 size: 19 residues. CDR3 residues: CASSLGSGGWVSGANVLTF. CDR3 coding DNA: TGTGCCAGCAGTTTGGGGTCGGGGGGCTGGGTCTCTGGGGCCAACGTCCTGACTTTC.

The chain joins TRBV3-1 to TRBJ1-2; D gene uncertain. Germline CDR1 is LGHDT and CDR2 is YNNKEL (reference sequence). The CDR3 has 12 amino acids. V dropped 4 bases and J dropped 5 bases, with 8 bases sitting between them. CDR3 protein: CASSRSSYGYTF. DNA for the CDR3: TGTGCCAGCAGCCGGTCCAGTTATGGCTACACCTTC.

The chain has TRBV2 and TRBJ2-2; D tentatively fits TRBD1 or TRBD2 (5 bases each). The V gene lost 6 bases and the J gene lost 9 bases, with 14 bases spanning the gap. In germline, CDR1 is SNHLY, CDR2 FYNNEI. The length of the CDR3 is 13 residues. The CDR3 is CASSPGTPRELFF. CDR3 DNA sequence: TGTGCCAGCAGCCCTGGGACCCCGAGGGAGCTGTTTTTT.

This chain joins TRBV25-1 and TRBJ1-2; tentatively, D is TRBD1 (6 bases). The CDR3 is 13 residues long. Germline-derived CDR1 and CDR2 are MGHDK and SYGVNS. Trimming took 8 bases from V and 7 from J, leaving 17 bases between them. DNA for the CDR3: TGTGCCAGCTCGGAGGGGGGAGATCGTGGCTACACCTTC. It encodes CASSEGGDRGYTF.

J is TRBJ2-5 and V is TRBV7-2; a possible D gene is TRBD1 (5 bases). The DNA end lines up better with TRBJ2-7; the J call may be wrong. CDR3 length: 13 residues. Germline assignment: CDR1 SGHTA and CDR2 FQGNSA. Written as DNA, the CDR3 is TGTGCCAGCAGCCGTGACAGACCTAGCGAGCAGTACTTC. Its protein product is CASSRDRPSEQYF.

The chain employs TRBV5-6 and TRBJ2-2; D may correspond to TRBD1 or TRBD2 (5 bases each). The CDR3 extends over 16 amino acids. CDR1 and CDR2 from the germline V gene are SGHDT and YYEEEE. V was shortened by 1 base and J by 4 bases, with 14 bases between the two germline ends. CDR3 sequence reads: CASSLWTSGTTGELFF. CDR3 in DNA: TGTGCCAGCAGCTTGTGGACCTCAGGGACCACCGGGGAGCTGTTTTTT. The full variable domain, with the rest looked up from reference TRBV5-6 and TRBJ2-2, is DAGVTQSPTHLIKTRGQQVTLRCSPKSGHDTVSWYQQALGQGPQFIFQYYEEEERQRGNFPDRFSGHQFPNYSSELNVNALLLGDSALYLCASSLWTSGTTGELFFGEGSRLTVL.

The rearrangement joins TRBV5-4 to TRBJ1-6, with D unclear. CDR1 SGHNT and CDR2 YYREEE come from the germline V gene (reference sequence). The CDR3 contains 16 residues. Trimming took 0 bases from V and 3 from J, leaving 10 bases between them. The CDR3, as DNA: TGTGCCAGCAGCTTGGGTAGGACCGACTATAATTCACCCCTCCACTTT. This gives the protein CASSLGRTDYNSPLHF.

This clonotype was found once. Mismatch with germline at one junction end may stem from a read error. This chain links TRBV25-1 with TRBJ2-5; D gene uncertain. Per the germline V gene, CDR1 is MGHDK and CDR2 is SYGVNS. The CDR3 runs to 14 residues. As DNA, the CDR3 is TGTACCAGCAGTTCAGTTGGAGCAGAAGAGACCCAGTACTTC. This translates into CTSSSVGAEETQYF.

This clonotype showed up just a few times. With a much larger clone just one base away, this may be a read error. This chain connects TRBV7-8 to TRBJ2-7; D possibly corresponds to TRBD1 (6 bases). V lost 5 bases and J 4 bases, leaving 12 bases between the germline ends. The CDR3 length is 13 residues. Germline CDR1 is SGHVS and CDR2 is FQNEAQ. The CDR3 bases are TGTGCCAGCAGCGCCGGGACACAGTACGAGCAGTACTTC. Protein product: CASSAGTQYEQYF.

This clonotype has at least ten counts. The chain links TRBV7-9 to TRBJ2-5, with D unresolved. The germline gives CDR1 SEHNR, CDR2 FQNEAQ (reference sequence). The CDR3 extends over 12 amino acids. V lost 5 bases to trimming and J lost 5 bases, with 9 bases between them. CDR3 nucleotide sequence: TGTGCCAGCAGCACGGTCTCGGAGACCCAGTACTTC. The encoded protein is CASSTVSETQYF.

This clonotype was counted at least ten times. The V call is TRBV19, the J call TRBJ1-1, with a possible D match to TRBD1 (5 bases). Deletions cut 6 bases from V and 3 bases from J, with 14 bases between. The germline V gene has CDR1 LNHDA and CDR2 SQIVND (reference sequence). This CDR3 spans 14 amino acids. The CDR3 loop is CASRVTVGDTEAFF. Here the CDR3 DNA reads TGTGCCAGTAGGGTGACAGTGGGGGACACTGAAGCTTTCTTT.

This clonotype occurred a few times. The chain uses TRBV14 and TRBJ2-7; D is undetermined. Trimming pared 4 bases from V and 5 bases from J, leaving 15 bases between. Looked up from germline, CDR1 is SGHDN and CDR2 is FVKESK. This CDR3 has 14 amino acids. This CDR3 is CASSPRSGNNEQYF. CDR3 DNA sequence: TGTGCCAGCAGCCCCCGCTCTGGGAACAACGAGCAGTACTTC. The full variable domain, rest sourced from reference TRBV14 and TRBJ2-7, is EAGVTQFPSHSVIEKGQTVTLRCDPISGHDNLYWYRRVMGKEIKFLLHFVKESKQDESGMPNNRFLAERTGGTYSTLKVQPAELEDSGVYFCASSPRSGNNEQYFGPGTRLTVT.

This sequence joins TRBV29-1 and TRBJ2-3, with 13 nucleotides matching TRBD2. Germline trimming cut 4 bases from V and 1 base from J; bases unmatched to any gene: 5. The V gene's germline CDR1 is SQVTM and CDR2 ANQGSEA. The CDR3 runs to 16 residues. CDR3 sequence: CSVVTGTSGGTDTQYF. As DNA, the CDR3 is TGCAGCGTTGTGACGGGGACTAGCGGGGGCACAGATACGCAGTATTTT.

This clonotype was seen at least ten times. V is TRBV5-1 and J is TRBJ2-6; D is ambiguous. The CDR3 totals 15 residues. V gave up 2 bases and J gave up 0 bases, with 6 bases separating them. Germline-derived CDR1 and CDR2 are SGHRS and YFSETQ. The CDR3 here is CASSLAFSGANVLTF. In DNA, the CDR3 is TGCGCCAGCAGCTTAGCCTTCTCTGGGGCCAACGTCCTGACTTTC. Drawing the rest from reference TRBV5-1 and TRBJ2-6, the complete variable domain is KAGVTQTPRYLIKTRGQQVTLSCSPISGHRSVSWYQQTPGQGLQFLFEYFSETQRNKGNFPGRFSGRQFSNSRSEMNVSTLELGDSALYLCASSLAFSGANVLTFGAGSRLTVL.

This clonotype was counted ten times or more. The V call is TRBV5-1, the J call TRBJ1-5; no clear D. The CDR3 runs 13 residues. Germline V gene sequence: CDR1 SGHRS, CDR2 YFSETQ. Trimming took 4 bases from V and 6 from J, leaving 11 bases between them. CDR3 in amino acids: CASSVESGQPQHF. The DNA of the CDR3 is TGCGCCAGCAGCGTCGAGTCGGGTCAGCCCCAGCATTTT.

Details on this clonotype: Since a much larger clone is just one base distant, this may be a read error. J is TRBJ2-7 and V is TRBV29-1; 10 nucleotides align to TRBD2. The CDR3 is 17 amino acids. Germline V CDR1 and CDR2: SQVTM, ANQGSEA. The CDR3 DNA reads TGCAGCGTTGAAGATCTCGCTAGCGGGAGTAGCGCCTACGAGCAGTGCTTC. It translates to CSVEDLASGSSAYEQCF.

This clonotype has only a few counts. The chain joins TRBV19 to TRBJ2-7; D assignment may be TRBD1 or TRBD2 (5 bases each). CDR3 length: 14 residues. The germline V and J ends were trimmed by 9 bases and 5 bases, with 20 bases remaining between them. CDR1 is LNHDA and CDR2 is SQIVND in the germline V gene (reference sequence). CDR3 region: CASSYSGRGDEQYF. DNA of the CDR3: TGTGCCAGCAGTTACTCGGGACGAGGCGACGAGCAGTACTTC.